Below are 22 T cell receptor beta chains sequenced from a single sample in a study of shared clonotypes between healthy human individuals. Using immunoSEQ multiplex PCR, the repertoire was profiled, and TCRdb retains in-frame clones only, with some absent. In the table there are just under 350,000 clones, roughly 70% of which are singletons. Sequencing was done on a sample of memory CD4+ T cells sorted from blood. The subset here: CD45RA-negative fraction. These receptors all stem from a man younger than 40 in good health.

In its sample, this clone was seen once. V usage is TRBV5-6 and J usage is TRBJ2-7; TRBD2 matches at 8 bases. V gave up 4 bases and J gave up 9 bases; unmatched junction bases: 9. The CDR3 loop spans 13 amino acids. Germline values: CDR1 SGHDT, CDR2 YYEEEE. The CDR3 loop reads CASSGLASKRQYF. The CDR3 DNA is TGTGCCAGCAGCGGACTAGCTTCGAAGCGGCAGTACTTC.

This chain connects TRBV7-7 to TRBJ2-5; no clear D. Per germline, CDR1 SSHAT and CDR2 FNYEAQ (reference sequence). V was cut by 5 bases and J by 1 base, with 8 bases left in between. The CDR3 loop spans 13 amino acids. The CDR3 is CASSNDRQETQYF. CDR3 DNA sequence: TGTGCCAGCAGCAATGACCGCCAAGAGACCCAGTACTTC.

The chain joins TRBV19 to TRBJ2-7; weak D call: TRBD2 (5 bases). This CDR3 region has 13 residues. With 5 bases removed from V and 3 bases from J, the gap between germline ends came to 11 bases. Germline V CDR1 and CDR2: LNHDA, SQIVND (reference sequence). CDR3 nucleotides: TGTGCCAGTAGTGACACCGGGAACTACGAGCAGTACTTC. As protein: CASSDTGNYEQYF.

This clone was observed a handful of times. The rearrangement joins TRBV15 to TRBJ1-4; unclear D gene. Germline CDR1 and CDR2: LNHNV and YYDKDF (reference sequence). The CDR3 has 15 amino acids. V was trimmed by 5 bases and J by 0 bases, leaving 10 bases between them. CDR3 in DNA: TGTGCCACCAGCCGGACGAGTTCAACTAATGAAAAACTGTTTTTT. Its translation is CATSRTSSTNEKLFF.

The CDR3: CATGVGNTIYF. The CDR3 DNA reads TGTGCCACGGGGGTTGGAAACACCATATATTTT. The V and J genes are TRBV6-1 and TRBJ1-3; D is possibly TRBD1 (5 bases). CDR3 size: 11 residues. V lost 10 bases and J 3 bases, leaving 7 bases between the germline ends. Germline V CDR1 and CDR2: MNHNS, SASEGT.

Remarks on this clone: Other nucleotide sequences in the sample specify the same CDR3. V gene TRBV5-1 combines with J gene TRBJ2-5; D unresolved. Looked up from germline, CDR1 is SGHRS and CDR2 is YFSETQ. V was cut by 3 bases and J by 2 bases, with 8 bases left in between. This CDR3 region has 13 residues. The CDR3 DNA is TGCGCCAGCAGCTCCGCTGGACAAGAGACCCAGTACTTC. It codes for CASSSAGQETQYF.

The V call is TRBV11-2, the J call TRBJ2-5; the D gene is possibly TRBD1 (5 bases). V lost 0 bases and J 1 base, leaving 15 bases between the germline ends. The CDR3 loop spans 17 amino acids. Germline V gene lookup returns CDR1 SGHAT and CDR2 FQNNGV. DNA of the CDR3: TGTGCCAGCAGCTTAGAGCCCCCAGGGTACGCCCAAGAGACCCAGTACTTC. Residues: CASSLEPPGYAQETQYF.

This chain uses TRBV27 with TRBJ1-1, with no clear D. Trimming removed 5 bases at V and 8 bases at J, with 21 bases between. CDR1 is MNHEY, CDR2 SMNVEV, per germline (reference sequence). CDR3 length equals 15 residues. The CDR3 nucleotides are TGTGCCAGCAGTCCTACGGCCTGGCAGGTTTCGGAAGCTTTCTTT. This encodes CASSPTAWQVSEAFF.

V and J are TRBV9 and TRBJ2-5; perhaps TRBD2 as D (5 bases). CDR3 length: 14 residues. The germline V gene encodes CDR1 SGDLS and CDR2 YYNGEE. Trimming stripped 0 bases from V and 5 bases from J, with 11 bases between. The CDR3 protein is CASSVGVPGETQYF. The CDR3 nucleotides read TGTGCCAGCAGCGTAGGTGTTCCGGGGGAGACCCAGTACTTC.

This chain's CDR3 is CASSRGRGEKLFF. In DNA, the CDR3 is TGTGCCAGCAGCCGAGGCCGAGGTGAAAAACTGTTTTTT. V gene TRBV11-2 combines with J gene TRBJ1-4; D is undetermined. The CDR3 length is 13 residues. Germline CDR1 SGHAT, CDR2 FQNNGV. The V and J ends lost 5 bases and 7 bases respectively, with 11 bases between them.

This clone is a singleton in its sample. This rearrangement joins TRBV4-1 to TRBJ2-7, with 8 nucleotides matching TRBD2. Germline V lookup: CDR1 MGHRA, CDR2 YSYEKL. Trimming at V came to 4 bases and at J to 2 bases, leaving 10 bases not matched to a gene. CDR3 length: 16 amino acids. The CDR3 nucleotides are TGCGCCAGCAGCCCGAGGACTACTAGCGGAACCTACGAGCAGTACTTC. Encoded protein: CASSPRTTSGTYEQYF.

This chain uses TRBV7-8 with TRBJ1-2; D is undetermined. The CDR3 covers 13 residues. Trimming left V 3 bases short and J 3 bases short, with 8 bases between. From germline, CDR1 is SGHVS and CDR2 FQNEAQ. The CDR3 here is CASSFLADYGYTF. The CDR3 DNA follows: TGTGCCAGCAGCTTTTTGGCAGACTATGGCTACACCTTC.

The V and J genes are TRBV28 and TRBJ1-2; no firm D call. The CDR3 extends over 12 amino acids. Trimming cost V 3 bases and J 6 bases, with 8 bases left between them. The germline V gene encodes CDR1 MDHEN and CDR2 SYDVKM. The CDR3 DNA is TGTGCCAGCAGTTTCGGGCAGGATGGCTACACCTTC. As protein: CASSFGQDGYTF.

This chain uses TRBV30 with TRBJ2-7; D is unclear. V lost 1 base, J lost 3 bases, and 13 bases lay in between. Germline V gene data show CDR1 as GTSNPN and CDR2 as SVGIG (reference sequence). The CDR3 spans 14 residues. The CDR3 nucleotides are TGTGCCTGGAGTGAGGCTCCCTTAAGCTACGAGCAGTACTTC. This gives the protein CAWSEAPLSYEQYF.

This chain uses TRBV2 with TRBJ2-5; TRBD2 aligns across 11 bases. V shed 4 bases and J 2 bases; nucleotides not matched to a gene: 3. Per germline, CDR1 SNHLY and CDR2 FYNNEI. The CDR3 extends over 15 amino acids. CDR3 coding DNA: TGTGCCAGCAGTGGACTAGCGGGGACACAAGAGACCCAGTACTTC. Residues: CASSGLAGTQETQYF.

V and J are TRBV19 and TRBJ1-5; possibly TRBD1 for D (6 bases). The V gene's germline CDR1 is LNHDA and CDR2 SQIVND (reference sequence). Trimming took 4 bases from V and 6 from J, leaving 13 bases between them. CDR3 length equals 14 residues. The CDR3 here is CASSTTGSRQPQHF. The DNA of the CDR3 is TGTGCCAGTAGTACCACAGGGAGTCGTCAGCCCCAGCATTTT.

The chain has TRBV10-3 and TRBJ2-1; no clear D gene. The germline V gene encodes CDR1 ENHRY and CDR2 SYGVKD. V lost 4 bases, J lost 4 bases, and 17 bases lay in between. The CDR3 consists of 16 residues. The CDR3 is CAISVPEAGLYNEQFF. The CDR3 DNA sequence: TGTGCCATCAGTGTTCCCGAGGCAGGCTTATACAATGAGCAGTTCTTC.

The chain joins TRBV15 to TRBJ2-7, with 7 bases matching TRBD1. Germline V gives CDR1 LNHNV, CDR2 YYDKDF (reference sequence). Germline trimming cut 3 bases from V and 6 bases from J; bases unmatched to any gene: 5. The CDR3 has 13 amino acids. CDR3 residues: CATSSVAGGEQYF. The DNA for the CDR3 is TGTGCCACCAGCAGTGTAGCAGGGGGCGAGCAGTACTTC.

J is TRBJ2-4 and V is TRBV7-8; 11 bases agree with TRBD2. This CDR3 spans 15 amino acids. V lost 4 bases to trimming and J lost 5 bases; unmatched junction nucleotides: 4. CDR1 and CDR2 (germline): SGHVS, FQNEAQ. The DNA for the CDR3 is TGTGCCAGCAGCTCGGGACTAGCGGCCGAAAACATTCAGTACTTC. Its translation is CASSSGLAAENIQYF.

In regard to this clone: Because the CDR3 is missing its conserved closing phenylalanine or tryptophan, this is likely a read error. The limits of the CDR3 on the DNA are not certain, so only TCRdb's listed CDR3 is given. The rearrangement joins TRBV6-9 to TRBJ2-6; TRBD1 was called by the table and not checked on the DNA. Looked up from germline, CDR1 is MNHGY and CDR2 is SVAAGI. The CDR3 sequence runs 12 residues, both termini included. The CDR3 spells CASSTGKPYDKV.

This clone was detected a few times. The chain has TRBV5-1 and TRBJ1-1; D is undetermined. The length of the CDR3 is 14 residues. From germline, CDR1 is SGHRS and CDR2 YFSETQ. Trimming took off 5 bases at V and 4 bases at J, with 15 bases between the two ends. The DNA of the CDR3 is TGCGCCAGCAGGACCGGGGTCGAAGCCACTGAAGCTTTCTTT. As protein: CASRTGVEATEAFF. Full variable domain (remainder filled in from reference TRBV5-1 and TRBJ1-1): KAGVTQTPRYLIKTRGQQVTLSCSPISGHRSVSWYQQTPGQGLQFLFEYFSETQRNKGNFPGRFSGRQFSNSRSEMNVSTLELGDSALYLCASRTGVEATEAFFGQGTRLTVV.

J is TRBJ1-1 and V is TRBV18; unclear D gene. Trimming took off 1 base at V and 6 bases at J, with 9 bases between the two ends. Germline loops: CDR1 KGHSH, CDR2 LQKENI. The CDR3 consists of 13 residues. CDR3 nucleotide sequence: TGTGCCAGCTCACCACTGATGAGCGCTGAAGCTTTCTTT. The encoded protein is CASSPLMSAEAFF.